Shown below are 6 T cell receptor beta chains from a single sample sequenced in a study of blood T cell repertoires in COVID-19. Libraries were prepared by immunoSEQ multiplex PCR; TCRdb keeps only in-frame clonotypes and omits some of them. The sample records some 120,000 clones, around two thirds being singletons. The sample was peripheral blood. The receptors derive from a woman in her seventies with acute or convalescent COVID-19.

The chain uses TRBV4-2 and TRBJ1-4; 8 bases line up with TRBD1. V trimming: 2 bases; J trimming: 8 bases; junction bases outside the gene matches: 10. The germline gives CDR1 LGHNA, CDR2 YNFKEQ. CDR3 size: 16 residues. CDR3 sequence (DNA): TGTGCCAGCAGCCAATTCCCAGGGGGCGGGGACGAAAAACTGTTTTTT. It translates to CASSQFPGGGDEKLFF.

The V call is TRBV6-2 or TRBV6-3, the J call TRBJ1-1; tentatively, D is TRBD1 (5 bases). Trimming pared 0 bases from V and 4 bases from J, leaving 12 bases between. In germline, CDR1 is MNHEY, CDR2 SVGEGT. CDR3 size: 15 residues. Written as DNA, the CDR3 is TGTGCCAGCAGTTACTCGCTGGGGCAGGGCACTGAAGCTTTCTTT. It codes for CASSYSLGQGTEAFF.

CDR3 loop: CASRLYSARYNEQFF. The CDR3 coding sequence is TGTGCCAGCAGACTGTATAGTGCTCGCTACAATGAGCAGTTCTTC. This chain joins TRBV2 and TRBJ2-1; D not resolved. CDR1 and CDR2 from the germline V gene are SNHLY and FYNNEI. The CDR3 is 15 amino acids. V lost 6 bases, J lost 3 bases, and 15 bases lay in between.

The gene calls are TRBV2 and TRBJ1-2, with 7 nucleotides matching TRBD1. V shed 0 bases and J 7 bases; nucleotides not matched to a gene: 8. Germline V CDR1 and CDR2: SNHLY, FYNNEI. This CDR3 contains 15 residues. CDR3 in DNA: TGTGCCAGCAGTGAAGCAAGAGGGGGCAGTAGTGGCTACACCTTC. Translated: CASSEARGGSSGYTF.

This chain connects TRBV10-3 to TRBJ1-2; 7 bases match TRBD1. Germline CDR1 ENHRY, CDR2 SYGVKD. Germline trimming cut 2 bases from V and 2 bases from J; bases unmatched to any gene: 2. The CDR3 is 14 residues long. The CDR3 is CAISEMTGNYGYTF. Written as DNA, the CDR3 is TGTGCCATCAGTGAGATGACAGGGAACTATGGCTACACCTTC.

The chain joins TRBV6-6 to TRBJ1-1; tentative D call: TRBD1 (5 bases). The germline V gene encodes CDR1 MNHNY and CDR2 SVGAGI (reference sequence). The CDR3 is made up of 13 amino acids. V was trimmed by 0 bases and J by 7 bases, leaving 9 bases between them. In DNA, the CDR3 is TGTGCCAGCAGTTACTCGGGGCAGCTTGAAGCTTTCTTT. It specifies CASSYSGQLEAFF.